The entry that follows covers one T cell receptor (beta chain) sequence. Its target is not known. The sample originates from a study of Ad26.COV2.S vaccination and SARS-CoV-2 variants. Overall study: Donor was one of the participants in the Ad26.COV2.S arm of the COV1001 trial. The study gave Ad26.COV2.S intramuscularly, once or twice 56 days apart. Findings and limits, study-wide: Relative to placebo recipients, vaccine recipients exhibited elevated spike-specific TCR breadth. Vaccinated and placebo-treated recipients had similar non-spike TCR breadth.

Indicated treatment: roughly 20 received Ad26.COV2.S at low or high dose, single or two shots; 5 received placebo; per-sample allocation not given. It was on day 63 after the first vaccine or placebo injection that samples were taken. Per the germline V gene, CDR1 is WSHSY and CDR2 is SAAADI. Trimming pared 4 bases from V and 6 bases from J, leaving 16 bases between. There are 14 residues in the CDR3. Sequenced by immunoSEQ multiplex PCR; TCRdb stores in-frame clones only, minus some. Of about 330,000 clones listed, 85% to 90% are singletons. The genes are TRBV10-2 and TRBJ2-7; D possibly matches TRBD1 or TRBD2 (5 bases each). This sequence was found in a person aged 18-60 years who received the Ad26.COV2.S COVID-19 vaccine or a placebo. Sequenced here: peripheral blood, sampled in a trial of Ad26.COV2.S vaccine versus placebo. CDR3 nucleotide sequence: TGCGCCAGCAGTGGCGAGTCGGGGCTGGGCGAGCAGTACGTC. Translated, it gives CASSGESGLGEQYV.